The following is a T cell receptor (beta chain) sequence with its context. This clonotype was observed many times. What this receptor recognizes is not known. One base away there is no much larger clone; base qualities are not given. Including the terminal cysteine and phenylalanine, the CDR3 comprises 15 residues. The retained sequence is limited to the CDR3, 45 bases, with the frame set at the first base. V sheds 1 base and J sheds 5 bases, leaving 10 bases between their ends. CDR1 and CDR2, per the germline V gene, are KGHDR and SFDVKD. The TCR beta CDR3 regions were amplified from the RNA transcripts. For the first round of RT-PCR on the TCR CDR3, the HTBI primer set was used together with the Qiagen OneStep RT-PCR kit. Libraries were constructed in a second round of multiplex PCR, after which size selection and purification were performed. Paired-end sequencing of the libraries was performed with 100 bp reads on an Illumina HiSeq2000. In the authors' own workflow: SOAPnuke was used to process the raw data, throwing out any read that contained adapters or uncalled bases, had a mean Phred below 15, or lacked an exact constant-primer or identifier match. High-quality paired reads were merged using COPE v1.2.5, and each unique nucleotide sequence was defined as a clonotype. MiTCR v1.1 was used to align the clonotypes against IMGT TRBV, TRBD and TRBJ reference segments. The analysis was restricted to V-J combinations with a frequency above 0.0001, which together covered around 99% of the repertoires. The TCS score was defined as F50 (clonal expansion) divided by E x V (chaos), with BLOSUM62-based TCRdist calculated between CDR3 peptides within each V-J. Welch's t-statistics and random forest reduced 500 to 550 V-J features to 13, which were used in a naive Bayes classifier (R e1071). Thyroid-blood repertoire similarity was quantified with the Morisita-Horn index. The public reads were run again by TCRdb, first through fastp at Q25 and then through MiXCR, and only productive beta chains were kept. Duplicate CDR3 protein sequences are folded into a single record with the most common DNA and genes. None of the V and J calls come from the authors' own analysis; TCRdb made them. The sample table records about 640,000 distinct CDR3 sequences; roughly 46% of these occur just once. The ten largest clones add up to about 7% of the sample.

Any patient with an uncontrolled infection, another autoimmune disease, pregnancy or lactation was excluded. Diagnoses were based on clinical symptoms, serum thyroxine and TRAb, thyroid ultrasound and orbital computed tomography. Total RNA was extracted using Trizol reagent, and RNA quality was assessed on an Agilent 2100 Bioanalyzer. The record originates from a study of T cells in Graves' hyperthyroidism and ophthalmopathy (dated by TCRdb to the late 2010s). Some background on the complete study: To identify distinguishing TCR V-J signatures, a discovery cohort of roughly 100 patients was used, comprising roughly 45 with Graves' ophthalmopathy and some 57 with stable Graves' hyperthyroidism. Prospective prediction of ophthalmopathy was tested in an independent validation cohort of 18 to 20 hyperthyroidism patients and approximately 17 patients who later progressed to ophthalmopathy. The roughly 100 discovery patients were randomly split 7:3 into training and test sets. In several Graves' hyperthyroidism patients, the study also compared T-cell repertoires from thyroid tissue with T-cell repertoires from blood. Once sampling was done, hyperthyroidism patients were given methimazole at a starting dose of 30 mg daily, whereas ophthalmopathy patients were given high-dose intravenous methylprednisolone. TCR Vbeta CDR3 sequencing of approximately 140 peripheral blood samples (more than 40 ophthalmopathy, over 70 hyperthyroidism and roughly 17 progressor patients) is reported in the paper. The paper's findings and limits, for the study overall: A model built on a 13 V-J signature distinguished ophthalmopathy from stable hyperthyroidism, reaching about 88% sensitivity and about 81% specificity in cross-validation and 80%/75% in testing. No statistical method was used to fix the sample size in advance, and group allocation was not hidden from the investigators. In validation, progression to ophthalmopathy was predicted by the model with almost 71% sensitivity and about 72% specificity, a median of about 6.8 months before onset. Most expanded thyroid clonotypes (frequency above 0.001) were also found in blood, which suggests that blood repertoires may mirror thyroid immune responses.

The clonotype comes from an adult man with Graves' disease, either hyperthyroidism or ophthalmopathy (not recorded which). Sequenced input: peripheral blood or thyroid tissue (not recorded which). The chain is made from TRBV24-1 and TRBJ1-4; a confident D gene designation cannot be given. The DNA sequence is TGTGCCACCAGTGATTTTGAAGACCTCAATGAAAAACTGTTTTTT. It codes for CATSDFEDLNEKLFF.